The sample holds many counts of the clone carrying this T cell receptor beta chain. This sample is part of a study of T cells in Graves' hyperthyroidism and ophthalmopathy. Study context: It was at initial diagnosis, before any treatment, that peripheral blood was collected.

What was amplified from RNA transcripts were TCR beta CDR3 regions. Using the HTBI primer set, a first-round RT-PCR was run on the TCR CDR3. TCRdb re-called the multiplex PCR reads through MiXCR, storing one row per CDR3 protein. There are approximately 400,000 distinct CDR3 sequences in the sample; 15% to 19% occur only once, and roughly 14% lies in the top ten. Researchers defined stable Graves' hyperthyroidism as no ophthalmopathy progression within 18 months. From more than 8 ml of fresh peripheral blood, PBMCs were isolated. This CDR3 comprises 15 residues. The germline gives CDR1 SGHAT, CDR2 FQNNGV. V was pared by 0 bases and J by 5 bases, with 14 bases between.

Material: blood. The chain has TRBV11-2 and TRBJ2-7; D not certain. This TCR was recovered from a young woman with Graves' hyperthyroidism. The CDR3 DNA sequence: TGTGCCAGCAGCTTAGATGTCGGTTTAAGGGACGAGCAGTACTTC. Encoded protein: CASSLDVGLRDEQYF. Filled out from reference TRBV11-2 and TRBJ2-7, the complete variable domain reads EAGVAQSPRYKIIEKRQSVAFWCNPISGHATLYWYQQILGQGPKLLIQFQNNGVVDDSQLPKDRFSAERLKGVDSTLKIQPAKLEDSAVYLCASSLDVGLRDEQYFGPGTRLTVT.